This T cell receptor beta chain was retrieved from a study of Ad26.COV2.S vaccination and SARS-CoV-2 variants. The study's findings and limits: Vaccine and placebo recipients had similar non-spike TCR breadth.

Points on this clone: Its antigen is undetermined.

Clones were sequenced by immunoSEQ multiplex PCR, and TCRdb holds only the in-frame ones, with some missing. In the table there are some 420,000 clones, around 89% of which are singletons. The treatment here: approximately 18 received Ad26.COV2.S at low or high dose, single or two shots; 5 received placebo; per-sample allocation not given. Sampling happened 63 days after the first vaccine or placebo injection. Within Boston, the person who donated was an adult of 18-55 years. The clonotype was recovered from a person aged 18-65 years who received the Ad26.COV2.S COVID-19 vaccine or a placebo. Sequencing used peripheral blood, obtained in a trial of Ad26.COV2.S vaccine versus placebo.

The CDR3 loop is CASSHSNEQYF. The CDR3 bases are TGTGCCAGCAGCCATTCTAACGAGCAGTACTTC. This chain joins TRBV11-2 and TRBJ2-7; D gene unclear. V was shortened by 5 bases and J by 5 bases, with 7 bases between the two germline ends. The CDR3 runs 11 residues. Germline lookup yields CDR1 SGHAT and CDR2 FQNNGV.